These T cell receptor beta chains were read from a single sample in a study of cytomegalovirus exposure and HLA in healthy donors. Sequenced by immunoSEQ multiplex PCR; TCRdb stores in-frame clones only, minus some. The sample includes 270,000 or so clones, around 86% of them seen just once. The sequencing sample was made of PBMCs. All receptors derive from a man aged 35 to 55 in good health and CMV-seropositive. The CDR3 runs from the conserved cysteine through the conserved F or W.

>14|TRBV28|TRBJ1-5
CASSLGTVNQPQHF
>12|TRBV11-2|TRBJ1-1
CASSSVNTEAFF
>14|TRBV6-6|TRBJ2-3
CASRTGQGFNTQYF
>16|TRBV19|TRBJ2-3
CASRLGTSVSTDTQYF
>15|TRBV2|TRBJ1-4
CASSHRQGAREKLFF
>19|TRBV7-9|TRBJ2-7
CASSLALSSSAERSYEQYF
>12|TRBV7-9|TRBJ1-4
CSSSLPGQWLFF
>15|TRBV6-1|TRBJ2-7
CASSDLAGGPYEQYF
>16|TRBV5-1|TRBJ1-1
CASSFYGPFPNTEAFF
>14|TRBV27|TRBJ1-5
CASSWTGGSQPQHF
>15|TRBV2|TRBJ1-5
CASSELGQNNQPQHF
>18|TRBV5-8|TRBJ2-2
CASSQMKVAGTNTGELFF
>13|TRBV7-9|TRBJ1-5
CASSPNHRDPQHF
>14|TRBV5-1|TRBJ1-5
CASSLGTVNQPQHF
>16|TRBV6-1|TRBJ2-7
CASSDKPSGTSYEQYF
>13|TRBV30|TRBJ1-1
CAWRTGSSTEAFF
>18|TRBV13|TRBJ1-1
CASSLWGGPDGERTEAFF
>15|TRBV19|TRBJ1-5
CASSPPAYSNQPQHF
>14|TRBV5-1|TRBJ1-1
CASSFLNGGTEAFF
>15|TRBV28|TRBJ1-2
CASSLRPRTAYGYTF
>13|TRBV19|TRBJ2-2
CAARGLGTGELFF
>18|TRBV5-1|TRBJ2-6
CASSFSGTGGRGANVLTF
>14|TRBV5-1|TRBJ2-2
CASSDRGTNGELFF
>17|TRBV15|TRBJ2-2
CATSRGGASGRSGELFF
>17|TRBV7-9|TRBJ2-2
CSSSRWVGAPNTGELFF
>17|TRBV4-1|TRBJ2-1
CASSQNRASGRSDEQFF
>14|TRBV4-3|TRBJ2-1
CASSQDVAVNEQFF
>14|TRBV5-6|TRBJ2-7
CASSLAGGPIEQYF
>16|TRBV18|TRBJ1-3
CASSQDRGSAGNTIYF
>14|TRBV18|TRBJ2-1
CASSPPSGTNEQFF
>16|TRBV7-2|TRBJ2-7
CASSPRLAGGPDEQYF
>14|TRBV2|TRBJ2-7
CASRGQIISYEQYF
>15|TRBV18|TRBJ2-7
CASSPGTGTVYEQYF
>14|TRBV5-6|TRBJ1-1
CASSFGPTDTEAFF
>14|TRBV6-1|TRBJ2-5
CASSYGQSQETQYF
>15|TRBV11-2|TRBJ1-2
CASSSLQGASYGYTF
>15|TRBV19|TRBJ1-1
CASSSRPARGTEALF
>12|TRBV7-9|TRBJ2-3
CASTAGEYTQYF
>16|TRBV5-6|TRBJ1-2
CASSLWVQGGGYGYTF
>15|TRBV5-1|TRBJ2-1
CASSLSGRIGNEQFF
>13|TRBV6-1|TRBJ2-5
CASSVGGEETQYF
>14|TRBV5-6|TRBJ2-1
CASSLGQGAGEQFF
>15|TRBV28|TRBJ2-5
CASSLFQGVGETQYF
>18|TRBV4-1|TRBJ2-1
CASSQEHTGTSGRGEQFF
>14|TRBV7-3|TRBJ1-3
CASSLTGGADTIYF
>15|TRBV2|TRBJ2-7
CASRNTGGLIYEQYF
>16|TRBV2|TRBJ1-3
CASRLPGQGTGNTIYF
>14|TRBV18|TRBJ1-5
CASSDTGGDQPQHF
>15|TRBV7-8|TRBJ2-3
CASSFTSGRRDTQYF
>16|TRBV2|TRBJ2-1
CASRRLAGNTHNEQFF
>14|TRBV28|TRBJ2-1
CASSLVARYNEQFF
>15|TRBV19|TRBJ1-1
CASYPQLGGNTEAFF